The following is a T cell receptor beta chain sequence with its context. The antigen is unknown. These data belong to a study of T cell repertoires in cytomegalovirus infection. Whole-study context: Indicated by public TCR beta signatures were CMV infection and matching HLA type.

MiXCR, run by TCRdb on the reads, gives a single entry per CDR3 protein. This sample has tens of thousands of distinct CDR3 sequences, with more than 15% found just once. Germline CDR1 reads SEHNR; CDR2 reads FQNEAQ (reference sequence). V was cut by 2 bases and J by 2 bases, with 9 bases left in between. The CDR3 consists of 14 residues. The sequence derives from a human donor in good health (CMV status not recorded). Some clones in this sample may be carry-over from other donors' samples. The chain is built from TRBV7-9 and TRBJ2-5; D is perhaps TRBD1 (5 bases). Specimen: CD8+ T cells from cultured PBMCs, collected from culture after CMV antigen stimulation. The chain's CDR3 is CASSLLDRQETQYF. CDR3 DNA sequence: TGTGCCAGCAGCTTACTCGACAGACAAGAGACCCAGTACTTC.